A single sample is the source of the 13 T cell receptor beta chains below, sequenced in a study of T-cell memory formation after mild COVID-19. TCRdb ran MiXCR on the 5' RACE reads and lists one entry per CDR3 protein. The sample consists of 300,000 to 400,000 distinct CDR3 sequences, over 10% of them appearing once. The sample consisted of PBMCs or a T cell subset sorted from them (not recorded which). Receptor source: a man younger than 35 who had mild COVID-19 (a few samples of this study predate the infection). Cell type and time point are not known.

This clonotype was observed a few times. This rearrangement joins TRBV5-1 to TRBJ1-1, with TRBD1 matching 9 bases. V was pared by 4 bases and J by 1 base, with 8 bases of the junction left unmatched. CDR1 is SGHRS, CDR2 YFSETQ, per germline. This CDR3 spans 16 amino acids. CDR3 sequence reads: CASSPDRGFTNTEAFF. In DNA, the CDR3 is TGCGCCAGCAGCCCGGACAGGGGATTCACGAACACTGAAGCTTTCTTT.

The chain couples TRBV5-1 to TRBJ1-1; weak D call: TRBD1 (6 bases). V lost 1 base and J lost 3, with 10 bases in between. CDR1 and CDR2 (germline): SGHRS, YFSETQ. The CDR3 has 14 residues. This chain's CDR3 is CASSLTGRDTEAFF. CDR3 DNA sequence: TGCGCCAGCAGCTTGACAGGGCGGGACACTGAAGCTTTCTTT.

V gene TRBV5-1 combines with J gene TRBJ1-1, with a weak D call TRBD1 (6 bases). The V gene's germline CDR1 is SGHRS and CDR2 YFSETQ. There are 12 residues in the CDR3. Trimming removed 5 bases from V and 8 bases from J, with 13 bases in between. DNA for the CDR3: TGCGCCAGCAGATATGTCACAGGGGAAGCTTTCTTT. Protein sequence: CASRYVTGEAFF. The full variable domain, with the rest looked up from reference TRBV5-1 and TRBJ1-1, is KAGVTQTPRYLIKTRGQQVTLSCSPISGHRSVSWYQQTPGQGLQFLFEYFSETQRNKGNFPGRFSGRQFSNSRSEMNVSTLELGDSALYLCASRYVTGEAFFGQGTRLTVV.

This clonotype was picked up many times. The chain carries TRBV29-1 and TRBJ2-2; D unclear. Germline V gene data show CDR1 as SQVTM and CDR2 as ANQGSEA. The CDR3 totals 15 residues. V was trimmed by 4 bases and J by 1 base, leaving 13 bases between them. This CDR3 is CSVGQDNRNTGELFF. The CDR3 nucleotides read TGCAGCGTTGGCCAAGACAACAGGAACACCGGGGAGCTGTTTTTT.

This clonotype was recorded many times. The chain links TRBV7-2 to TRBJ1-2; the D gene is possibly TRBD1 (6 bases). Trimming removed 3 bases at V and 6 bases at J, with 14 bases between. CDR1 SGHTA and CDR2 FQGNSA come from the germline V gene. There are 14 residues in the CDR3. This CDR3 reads CASSFPTGANGYTF. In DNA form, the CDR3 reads TGTGCCAGCAGCTTCCCGACAGGAGCGAATGGCTACACCTTC.

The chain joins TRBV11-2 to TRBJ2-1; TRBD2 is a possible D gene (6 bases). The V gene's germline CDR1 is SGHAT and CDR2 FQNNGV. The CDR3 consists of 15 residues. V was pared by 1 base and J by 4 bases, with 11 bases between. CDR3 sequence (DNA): TGTGCCAGCAGCTTAGGCGGGACCCCTTACAATGAGCAGTTCTTC. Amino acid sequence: CASSLGGTPYNEQFF. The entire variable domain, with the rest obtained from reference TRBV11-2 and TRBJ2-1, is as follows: EAGVAQSPRYKIIEKRQSVAFWCNPISGHATLYWYQQILGQGPKLLIQFQNNGVVDDSQLPKDRFSAERLKGVDSTLKIQPAKLEDSAVYLCASSLGGTPYNEQFFGPGTRLTVL.

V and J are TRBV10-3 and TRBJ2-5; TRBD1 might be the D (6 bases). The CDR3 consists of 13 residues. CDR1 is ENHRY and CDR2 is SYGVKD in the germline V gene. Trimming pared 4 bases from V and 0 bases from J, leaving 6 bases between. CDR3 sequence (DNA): TGTGCCATCAGTGGGACAGACCAAGAGACCCAGTACTTC. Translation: CAISGTDQETQYF.

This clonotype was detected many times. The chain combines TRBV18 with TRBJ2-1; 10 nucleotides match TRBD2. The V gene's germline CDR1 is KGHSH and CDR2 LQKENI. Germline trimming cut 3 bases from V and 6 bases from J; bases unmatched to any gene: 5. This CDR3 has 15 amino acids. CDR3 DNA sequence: TGTGCCAGCTCACCGCGAGCGGGGGGGCGCAATGAGCAGTTCTTC. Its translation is CASSPRAGGRNEQFF.

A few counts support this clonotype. The CDR3 spells CASSQGYLGVHNEQFF. The CDR3 DNA is TGCGCCAGCAGCCAGGGTTATCTAGGTGTTCACAATGAGCAGTTCTTC. The V call is TRBV4-1, the J call TRBJ2-1; no clear D gene. The V and J ends lost 3 bases and 5 bases respectively, with 17 bases between them. CDR1 is MGHRA and CDR2 is YSYEKL in the germline V gene. The CDR3 is made up of 16 amino acids.

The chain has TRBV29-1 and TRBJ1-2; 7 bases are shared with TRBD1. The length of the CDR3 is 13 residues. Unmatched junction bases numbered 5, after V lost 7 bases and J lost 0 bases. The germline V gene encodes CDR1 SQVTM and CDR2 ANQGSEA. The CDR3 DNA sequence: TGCAGCGGAGGGGACAGTTCTAACTATGGCTACACCTTC. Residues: CSGGDSSNYGYTF.

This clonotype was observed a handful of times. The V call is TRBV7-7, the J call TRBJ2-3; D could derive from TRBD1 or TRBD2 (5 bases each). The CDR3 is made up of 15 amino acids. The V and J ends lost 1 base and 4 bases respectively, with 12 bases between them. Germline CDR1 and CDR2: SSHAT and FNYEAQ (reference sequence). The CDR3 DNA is TGTGCCAGCAGCTTAGACAGGTCCGGGGCAGATACGCAGTATTTT. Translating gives CASSLDRSGADTQYF.

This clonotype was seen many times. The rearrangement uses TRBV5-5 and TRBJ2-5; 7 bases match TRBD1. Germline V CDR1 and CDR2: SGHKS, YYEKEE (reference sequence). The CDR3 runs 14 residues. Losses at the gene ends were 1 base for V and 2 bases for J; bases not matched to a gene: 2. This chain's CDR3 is CASSLMGQQETQYF. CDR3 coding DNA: TGTGCCAGCAGCTTGATGGGACAGCAAGAGACCCAGTACTTC.

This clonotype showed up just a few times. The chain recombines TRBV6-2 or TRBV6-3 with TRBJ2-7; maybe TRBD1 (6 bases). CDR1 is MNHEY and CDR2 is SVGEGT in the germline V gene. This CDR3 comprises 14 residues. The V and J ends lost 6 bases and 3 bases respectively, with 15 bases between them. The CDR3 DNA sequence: TGTGCCAGCAGGACAGAGGACAGCCTCTACGAGCAGTACGTC. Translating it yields CASRTEDSLYEQYV.